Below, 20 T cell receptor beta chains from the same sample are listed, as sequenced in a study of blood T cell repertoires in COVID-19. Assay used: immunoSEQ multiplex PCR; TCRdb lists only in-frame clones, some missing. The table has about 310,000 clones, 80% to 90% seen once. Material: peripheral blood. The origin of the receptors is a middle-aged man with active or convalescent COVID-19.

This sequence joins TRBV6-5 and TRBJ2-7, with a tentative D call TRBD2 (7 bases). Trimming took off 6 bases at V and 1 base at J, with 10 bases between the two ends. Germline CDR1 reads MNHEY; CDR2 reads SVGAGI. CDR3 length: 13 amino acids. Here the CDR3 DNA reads TGTGCCAGCAGGGGAGGGGGGTCCTACGAGCAGTACTTC. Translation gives CASRGGGSYEQYF.

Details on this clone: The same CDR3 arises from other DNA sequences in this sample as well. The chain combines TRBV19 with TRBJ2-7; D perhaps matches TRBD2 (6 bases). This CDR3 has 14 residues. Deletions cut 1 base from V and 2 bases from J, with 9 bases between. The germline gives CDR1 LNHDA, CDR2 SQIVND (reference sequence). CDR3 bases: TGTGCCAGTAGTATAGGCGCGGGGACCTACGAGCAGTACTTC. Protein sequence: CASSIGAGTYEQYF.

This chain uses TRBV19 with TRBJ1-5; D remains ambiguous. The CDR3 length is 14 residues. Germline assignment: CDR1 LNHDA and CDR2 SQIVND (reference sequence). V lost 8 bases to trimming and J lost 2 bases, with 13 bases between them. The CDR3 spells CASSDPRGNQPQHF. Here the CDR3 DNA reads TGTGCCAGTTCGGACCCGAGGGGCAATCAGCCCCAGCATTTT.

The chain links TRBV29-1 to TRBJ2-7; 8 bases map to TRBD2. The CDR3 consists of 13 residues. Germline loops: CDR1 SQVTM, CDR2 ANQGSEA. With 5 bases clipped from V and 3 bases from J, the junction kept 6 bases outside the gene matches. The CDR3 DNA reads TGCAGCGTTTCGCCGGGGGGGTTCTACGAGCAGTACTTC. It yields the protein CSVSPGGFYEQYF.

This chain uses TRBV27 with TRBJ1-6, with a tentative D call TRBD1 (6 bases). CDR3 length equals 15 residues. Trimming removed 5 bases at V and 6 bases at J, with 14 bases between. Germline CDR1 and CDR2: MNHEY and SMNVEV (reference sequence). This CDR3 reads CASSGRGGPNSPLHF. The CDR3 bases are TGTGCCAGCAGTGGGAGGGGGGGCCCTAATTCACCCCTCCACTTT.

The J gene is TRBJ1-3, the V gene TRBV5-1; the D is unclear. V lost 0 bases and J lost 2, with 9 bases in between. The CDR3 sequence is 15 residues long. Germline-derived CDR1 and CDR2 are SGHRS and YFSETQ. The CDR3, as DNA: TGCGCCAGCAGCTTGGGCCCGAGGACTGGAAACACCATATATTTT. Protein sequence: CASSLGPRTGNTIYF.

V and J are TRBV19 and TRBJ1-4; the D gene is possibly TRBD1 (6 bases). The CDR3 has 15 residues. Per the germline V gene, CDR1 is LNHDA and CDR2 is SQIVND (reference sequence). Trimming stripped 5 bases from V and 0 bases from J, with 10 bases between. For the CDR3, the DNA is TGTGCCAGTAGTGCACAGGGCGCAACTAATGAAAAACTGTTTTTT. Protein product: CASSAQGATNEKLFF.

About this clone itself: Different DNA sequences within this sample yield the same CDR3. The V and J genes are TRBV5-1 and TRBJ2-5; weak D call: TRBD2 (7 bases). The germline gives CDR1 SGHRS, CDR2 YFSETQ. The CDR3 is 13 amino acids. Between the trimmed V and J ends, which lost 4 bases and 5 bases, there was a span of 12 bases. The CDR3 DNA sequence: TGCGCCAGCAGCCTAGGGGGGGAGGAGACCCAGTACTTC. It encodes CASSLGGEETQYF.

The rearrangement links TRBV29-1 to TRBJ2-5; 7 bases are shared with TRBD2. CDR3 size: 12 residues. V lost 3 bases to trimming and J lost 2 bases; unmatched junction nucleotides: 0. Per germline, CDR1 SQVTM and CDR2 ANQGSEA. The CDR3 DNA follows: TGCAGCGTTGAGGGACTACAAGAGACCCAGTACTTC. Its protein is CSVEGLQETQYF. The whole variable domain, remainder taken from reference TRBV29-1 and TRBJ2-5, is SAVISQKPSRDICQRGTSLTIQCQVDSQVTMMFWYRQQPGQSLTLIATANQGSEATYESGFVIDKFPISRPNLTFSTLTVSNMSPEDSSIYLCSVEGLQETQYFGPGTRLLVL.

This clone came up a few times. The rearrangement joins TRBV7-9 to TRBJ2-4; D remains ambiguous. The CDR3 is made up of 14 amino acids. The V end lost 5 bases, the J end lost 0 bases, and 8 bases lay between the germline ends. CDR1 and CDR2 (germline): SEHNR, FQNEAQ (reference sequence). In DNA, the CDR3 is TGTGCCAGCAGCCCTTTATTAGCCAAAAACATTCAGTACTTC. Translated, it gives CASSPLLAKNIQYF. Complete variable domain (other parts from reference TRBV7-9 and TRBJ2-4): DTGVSQNPRHKITKRGQNVTFRCDPISEHNRLYWYRQTLGQGPEFLTYFQNEAQLEKSRLLSDRFSAERPKGSFSTLEIQRTEQGDSAMYLCASSPLLAKNIQYFGAGTRLSVL.

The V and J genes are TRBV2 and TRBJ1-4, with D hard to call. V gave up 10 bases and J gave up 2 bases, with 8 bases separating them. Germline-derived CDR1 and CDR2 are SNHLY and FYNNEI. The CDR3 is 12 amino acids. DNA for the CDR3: TGTGCCACAGGACTTACTAATGAAAAACTGTTTTTT. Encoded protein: CATGLTNEKLFF.

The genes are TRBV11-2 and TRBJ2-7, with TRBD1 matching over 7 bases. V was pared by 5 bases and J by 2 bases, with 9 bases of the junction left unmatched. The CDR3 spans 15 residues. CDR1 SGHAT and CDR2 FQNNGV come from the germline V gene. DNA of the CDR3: TGTGCCAGCAGCGCAATCAGGACAGGTCCCTACGAGCAGTACTTC. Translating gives CASSAIRTGPYEQYF.

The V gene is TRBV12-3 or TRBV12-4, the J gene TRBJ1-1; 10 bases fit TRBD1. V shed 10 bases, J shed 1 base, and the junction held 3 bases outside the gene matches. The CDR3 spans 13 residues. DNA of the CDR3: TGTGCCACCAGGGACAGGGGGAACACTGAAGCTTTCTTT. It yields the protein CATRDRGNTEAFF.

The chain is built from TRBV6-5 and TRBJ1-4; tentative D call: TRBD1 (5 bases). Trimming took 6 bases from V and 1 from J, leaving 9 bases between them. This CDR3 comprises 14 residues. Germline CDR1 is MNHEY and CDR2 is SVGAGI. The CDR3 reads CASRWGGTNEKLFF. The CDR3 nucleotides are TGTGCCAGCAGATGGGGGGGAACTAATGAAAAACTGTTTTTT.

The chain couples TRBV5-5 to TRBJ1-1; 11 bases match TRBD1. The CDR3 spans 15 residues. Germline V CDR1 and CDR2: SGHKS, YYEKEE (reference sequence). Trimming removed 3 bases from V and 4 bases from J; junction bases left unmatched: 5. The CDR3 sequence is CASSSWDRGTTEAFF. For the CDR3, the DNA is TGTGCCAGCAGCTCCTGGGACAGGGGGACCACTGAAGCTTTCTTT.

As DNA, the CDR3 is TGTGCCAGCAACAGGGACACCGGGGAGCTGTTTTTT. Its translation: CASNRDTGELFF. The chain uses TRBV3-1 (or the pseudogene TRBV3-2) and TRBJ2-2; maybe TRBD1 (6 bases). The CDR3 extends over 12 amino acids. Trimming pared 7 bases from V and 3 bases from J, leaving 6 bases between. Germline-derived CDR1 and CDR2 are LGHDT and YNNKEL (reference sequence).

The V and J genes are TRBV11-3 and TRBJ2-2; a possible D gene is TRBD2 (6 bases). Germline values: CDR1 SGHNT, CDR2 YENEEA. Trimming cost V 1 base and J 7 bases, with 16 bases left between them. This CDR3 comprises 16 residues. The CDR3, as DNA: TGTGCCAGCAGCTTAGGGAGGGGCCACCAAGACGGGGAGCTGTTTTTT. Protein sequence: CASSLGRGHQDGELFF.

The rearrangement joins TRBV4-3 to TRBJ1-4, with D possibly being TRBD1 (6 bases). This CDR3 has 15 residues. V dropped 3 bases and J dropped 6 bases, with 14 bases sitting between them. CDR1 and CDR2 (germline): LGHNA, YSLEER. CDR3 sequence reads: CASSQEGRGDEKLFF. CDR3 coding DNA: TGCGCCAGCAGCCAGGAGGGGAGGGGGGATGAAAAACTGTTTTTT.

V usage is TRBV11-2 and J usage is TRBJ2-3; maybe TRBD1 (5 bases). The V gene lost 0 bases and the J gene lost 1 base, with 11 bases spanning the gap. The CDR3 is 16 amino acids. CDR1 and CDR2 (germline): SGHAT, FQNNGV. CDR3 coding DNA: TGTGCCAGCAGCTTAGAGGGGCCCTCCGGCACAGATACGCAGTATTTT. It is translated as CASSLEGPSGTDTQYF.

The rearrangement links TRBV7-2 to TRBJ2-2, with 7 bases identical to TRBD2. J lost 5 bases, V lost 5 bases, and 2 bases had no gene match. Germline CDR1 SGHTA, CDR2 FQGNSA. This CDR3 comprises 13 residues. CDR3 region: CASSKLATGELFF. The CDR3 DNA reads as TGTGCCAGCAGCAAACTAGCGACCGGGGAGCTGTTTTTT.